This TCR beta chain was captured in a study of Graves' ophthalmopathy and Graves' hyperthyroidism. Overall study: Researchers classed hyperthyroidism as stable given no ophthalmopathy within 18 months of follow-up.

This clonotype came up a few times. Germline-derived CDR1 and CDR2 are SGHDT and YYEEEE. With 3 bases removed from V and 0 bases from J, the gap between germline ends came to 9 bases. The CDR3 covers 14 residues. Researchers took RNA transcripts and amplified TCR beta CDR3 regions from them. RT-PCR was first run with HTBI primers, then multiplex PCR in a second round. MiXCR was run by TCRdb on the multiplex PCR reads, yielding one entry per CDR3 protein. The table shows around 1,000,000 distinct CDR3 sequences, with less than 45% occurring only once. The receptor was isolated from an adult man with Graves' hyperthyroidism. J is TRBJ2-5 and V is TRBV5-6; possibly TRBD2 for D (5 bases). Sequenced: peripheral blood or thyroid tissue (not recorded which). The CDR3 sequence is CASSSWEYQETQYF. The CDR3 region has the DNA TGTGCCAGCAGCTCGTGGGAGTACCAAGAGACCCAGTACTTC. Combining the CDR3 with reference TRBV5-6 and TRBJ2-5 gives the whole variable domain DAGVTQSPTHLIKTRGQQVTLRCSPKSGHDTVSWYQQALGQGPQFIFQYYEEEERQRGNFPDRFSGHQFPNYSSELNVNALLLGDSALYLCASSSWEYQETQYFGPGTRLLVL.